These T cell receptor beta chains were read from a single sample in a study of cytomegalovirus exposure and HLA in healthy donors. The table came from immunoSEQ multiplex PCR; TCRdb's copy has only in-frame clones and leaves some out. The table lists under 200,000 clones, with about 2.2% in the top ten. The source material was PBMCs. These receptors were taken from a man aged 25 to 40 in good health and CMV-seronegative. Each CDR3 is given with its conserved first and last residue. A D gene is named only where the DNA matches it firmly.

V gene: TRBV5-1
D gene: TRBD1
J gene: TRBJ1-1
CDR3 DNA: TGCGCCAGCGCAGAGGGGGCCAACACTGAAGCTTTCTTT
CDR3 protein: CASAEGANTEAFF

V gene: TRBV6-1
D gene: TRBD2
J gene: TRBJ2-5
CDR3 DNA: TGTGCCAGCAGTGAACAGGGAGGGGAGACCCAGTACTTC
CDR3 protein: CASSEQGGETQYF

V gene: TRBV9
D gene: TRBD2
J gene: TRBJ2-7
CDR3 DNA: TGTGCCAGCAGCGTAGATAGCGGGGGCTTCTACGAGCAGTACTTC
CDR3 protein: CASSVDSGGFYEQYF

V gene: TRBV9
D gene: -
J gene: TRBJ2-1
CDR3 DNA: TGTGCCAGCAGCGGTCGACAACGCATCCCCCACAATGAGCAGTTCTTC
CDR3 protein: CASSGRQRIPHNEQFF

V gene: TRBV7-2
D gene: -
J gene: TRBJ1-2
CDR3 DNA: TGTGCCAGCAGCCGTACGGTGAACTATGGCTACACCTTC
CDR3 protein: CASSRTVNYGYTF

V gene: TRBV2
D gene: TRBD2
J gene: TRBJ2-5
CDR3 DNA: TGTGCCAGCAATCTTAGGACTAGCGGGAGGGGAGAGACCCAGTACTTC
CDR3 protein: CASNLRTSGRGETQYF

V gene: TRBV6-4
D gene: -
J gene: TRBJ1-2
CDR3 DNA: TGTGCCAGCAGTGCCGACGCAACAGGGTCCGGCTACACCTTC
CDR3 protein: CASSADATGSGYTF

V gene: TRBV6-6
D gene: -
J gene: TRBJ1-5
CDR3 DNA: TGTGCCAGCAGCTTCGGACGGGATTTTAATCAGCCCCAGCATTTT
CDR3 protein: CASSFGRDFNQPQHF

V gene: TRBV18
D gene: TRBD1
J gene: TRBJ2-7
CDR3 DNA: TGTGCCAGCTCACCCCAGGGACAGGGGGCGAGGGAGCAGTACTTC
CDR3 protein: CASSPQGQGAREQYF

V gene: TRBV6-1
D gene: -
J gene: TRBJ1-4
CDR3 DNA: TGTGCCAGCAGTGAAGTAACAGGGAGAACGACTAATGAAAAACTGTTTTTT
CDR3 protein: CASSEVTGRTTNEKLFF